These T cell receptor beta chains were read from a single sample in a study of metastatic and nonmetastatic thyroid tumors. TCRdb re-called clones via MiXCR from the PCR reads. The sample yields around 22,000 clones, roughly a fifth seen once. The material sequenced was blood. These receptors originate from a male donor with papillary thyroid cancer or a benign thyroid nodule (not recorded which). Some clones in this sample may be carry-over from other donors' samples. CDR3s include the opening cysteine and the closing phenylalanine or tryptophan. The D gene is left open where the match is weak. Size is stated for part of the rows, as once, few or many counts, or as a class when the clone is expanded.

abundance | d_gene | j_gene | v_gene | CDR3nt | CDR3aa
many | TRBD1 | TRBJ2-5 | TRBV5-1 | TGCGCCAGCACCCTACAGGGGCCCGTATCGGAGACCCAGTACTTC | CASTLQGPVSETQYF
. | TRBD2 | TRBJ2-1 | TRBV11-2 | TGTGCCAGCAGGCCCCCGGGACTAGCCAACAATGAGCAGTTCTTC | CASRPPGLANNEQFF
many | . | TRBJ1-1 | TRBV12-3/TRBV12-4 | TGTGCCAGCAGTCCCACAGGGAACACTGAAGCTTTCTTT | CASSPTGNTEAFF
few | . | TRBJ1-5 | TRBV15 | TGTGCCACCAGCAGGTCATCCGCTAATCAGCCCCAGCATTTT | CATSRSSANQPQHF
few | . | TRBJ2-7 | TRBV6-1 | TGTGCCAGCAGGAAGCAACCCTACGAGCAGTACTTC | CASRKQPYEQYF
many | . | TRBJ1-1 | TRBV5-6 | TGTGCCAGCAGCCCGGTACAGATGAACACTGAAGCTTTCTTT | CASSPVQMNTEAFF
many | TRBD2 | TRBJ2-7 | TRBV10-2 | TGCGCCAGCCCAAGGACTAGCGGGAAAAACTACGAGCAGTACTTC | CASPRTSGKNYEQYF
many | . | TRBJ1-1 | TRBV20-1 | TGCAGTGCTAGAGGCCTGGGGGGCGAGATGAACACTGAAGCTTTCTTT | CSARGLGGEMNTEAFF
many | TRBD1 | TRBJ2-1 | TRBV5-1 | TGCGCCAGCAGTCCTACAATCGGGACAGGGGGCCATGAGCAGTTCTTC | CASSPTIGTGGHEQFF
many | TRBD1 | TRBJ1-1 | TRBV6-1 | TGTGCCAGCAATCAGGGGGGCGGCACTGAAGCTTTCTTT | CASNQGGGTEAFF
. | TRBD1 | TRBJ2-6 | TRBV20-1 | TGCAGTGCTAGAGATCGAGGGACAGGGGGCCTCTCTGGGGCCAACGTCCTGACTTTC | CSARDRGTGGLSGANVLTF
. | . | TRBJ1-2 | TRBV7-2 | TGTGCCAGCAGCTTAGGACGGACGGCCTATGGCTACACCTTC | CASSLGRTAYGYTF
medium-sized | TRBD2 | TRBJ2-1 | TRBV27 | TGTGCCAGCACTCGGTCCCTAGCGGGAGTCAATGAGCAGTTCTTC | CASTRSLAGVNEQFF
. | . | TRBJ2-7 | TRBV28 | TGTGCCAGGAGTTTATCGGGAGAGGGATCCTACGAGCGGTACTTC | CARSLSGEGSYERYF
many | . | TRBJ1-1 | TRBV9 | TGTGCCAGCAGCGCCCCCCCAGGGTGGGAAGCTTTCTTT | CASSAPPGWEAFF
few | TRBD2 | TRBJ2-7 | TRBV6-2/TRBV6-3 | TGTGCCAGCAGTGCCGGGACTAGCCTATACGAGCAGTACTTC | CASSAGTSLYEQYF
. | . | TRBJ1-5 | TRBV6-1 | TGTGCCAGCAGTGGAAGCTCGCGGGGTTATCAGCCCCATCATTTT | CASSGSSRGYQPHHF
. | . | TRBJ2-5 | TRBV6-2/TRBV6-3 | TGTGCCAGAAGCCGGTCGAGAAAGGGGGGAGAGACCCAGTACTTC | CARSRSRKGGETQYF
many | . | TRBJ2-2 | TRBV4-1 | TGCGCCAGCAGCCAAGACTCACTAGCCGGGGAGCTGTTTTTT | CASSQDSLAGELFF
. | TRBD1 | TRBJ1-5 | TRBV10-3 | TGTGCCAGCAGTTGGGGGACAGGGGACCAGCCCCAGCATTTT | CASSWGTGDQPQHF
many | . | TRBJ1-5 | TRBV28 | TGTGCCAGCAGTCCCCGGACGGCCCCCCGCAATCAGCCCCAGCATTTT | CASSPRTAPRNQPQHF
many | . | TRBJ2-2 | TRBV14 | TGTGCCAGCAGCCAGAGGGAGAGGGGCGGGGAGCTGTTTTTT | CASSQRERGGELFF
. | TRBD1 | TRBJ1-1 | TRBV12-3/TRBV12-4 | TGTGCCAGCTGGATGGACCAGGGGGTTACTGAAGCTTTCTTT | CASWMDQGVTEAFF
. | . | TRBJ2-7 | TRBV5-1 | TGCGCCAGCAGCTTGGCGGGGTCGAACTACGAGCAGTACTTC | CASSLAGSNYEQYF
many | TRBD1 | TRBJ2-7 | TRBV11-2 | TGTGCCAGCAGCTTAGAACAGGGGTTGGGTTACGAGCAGTACTTC | CASSLEQGLGYEQYF
many | . | TRBJ1-1 | TRBV30 | TGTGCCTGGAGTGGTTTTGGTGCGGGGGAAGGAAACACTGAAGCTTTCTTT | CAWSGFGAGEGNTEAFF
many | . | TRBJ1-5 | TRBV6-1 | TGTGCCAGCAGTCCTCTAAGTCAGCCCCAGCATTTT | CASSPLSQPQHF
. | TRBD1 | TRBJ1-2 | TRBV5-6 | TGTGTCAGCAGCACGGACAGGGGTTTTGAAGGCTACACCTTC | CVSSTDRGFEGYTF
few | . | TRBJ1-3 | TRBV6-2/TRBV6-3 | TGTGCCAGCAGTTACGGGGGTAGCGCTGGAAACACCATATATTTT | CASSYGGSAGNTIYF
medium-sized | TRBD1 | TRBJ1-2 | TRBV2 | TGTGCCAGCAGTGAAGACAGGGGGCGCGACTATGGCTACACCTTC | CASSEDRGRDYGYTF
many | . | TRBJ2-5 | TRBV12-3/TRBV12-4 | TGTGCCAGCGGGGAAGGGGGGCCCAGCGAAGGAGAGACCCAGTACTTC | CASGEGGPSEGETQYF
. | TRBD1 | TRBJ1-5 | TRBV2 | TGTGCCAGCAGTGGAGGGACAGGGTCGGGAAGAGTAAGCAATCAGCCCCAGCATTTT | CASSGGTGSGRVSNQPQHF
medium-sized | . | TRBJ2-1 | TRBV19 | TGTGCCAGTACTGGGGATGAGCAGTTCTTC | CASTGDEQFF
many | TRBD1 | TRBJ2-7 | TRBV4-1 | TGCGCCAGCAGCCAAGACTCGCTAGGGACAGGCTCCTACGAGCAGTACTTC | CASSQDSLGTGSYEQYF
. | TRBD1 | TRBJ2-7 | TRBV24-1 | TGTGCCACCAGTTACCCTGGACAGGGGGACTACGAGCAGTACTTC | CATSYPGQGDYEQYF
medium-sized | TRBD2 | TRBJ2-7 | TRBV6-1 | TGTGCCAGCAGGAACCCTAACCCCTCTAGCGGCTACGAGCAGTACTTC | CASRNPNPSSGYEQYF
many | . | TRBJ2-2 | TRBV9 | TGTGCCAGCAGTGATACTGGAGGGCGAAACACCGGGGAGCTGTTTTTT | CASSDTGGRNTGELFF
few | TRBD1 | TRBJ2-1 | TRBV19 | TGTGCCACCGGACAGGGGGCGGGGAATGAGCAGTTCTTC | CATGQGAGNEQFF
many | TRBD1 | TRBJ2-7 | TRBV7-8 | TGTGCCAGCAGCTTATTTTCACAGGGGGCTATCTACGAGCAGTACTTC | CASSLFSQGAIYEQYF
many | . | TRBJ2-1 | TRBV18 | TGTGCCACCTCAGTGGGAGGAGGTATAGGGAATGAGCAGTTCTTC | CATSVGGGIGNEQFF